Presented here are 6 T cell receptor beta chains from one specimen sequenced in a study of cytomegalovirus exposure and HLA in healthy donors. PCR involved 60 Vbeta and 13 Jbeta primers. This table comes from immunoSEQ multiplex PCR, and its TCRdb copy is limited to in-frame clones, with some not included. The repertoire has approximately 220,000 clones, approximately 83% of them found once; the top ten carry roughly 0.75%. Sequenced sample: PBMCs. These receptors were obtained from a boy aged 2-15 years in good health and CMV-seronegative.

The chain is built from TRBV7-2 and TRBJ1-1, with unresolved D. This CDR3 has 12 amino acids. Germline values: CDR1 SGHTA, CDR2 FQGNSA. V was cut by 5 bases and J by 10 bases, with 14 bases left in between. CDR3 nucleotides: TGTGCCAGCAGCAACTCGCTCGGAGGAGCTTTCTTT. It codes for CASSNSLGGAFF. Full variable domain (remainder filled in from reference TRBV7-2 and TRBJ1-1): GAGVSQSPSNKVTEKGKDVELRCDPISGHTALYWYRQSLGQGLEFLIYFQGNSAPDKSGLPSDRFSAERTGGSVSTLTIQRTQQEDSAVYLCASSNSLGGAFFGQGTRLTVV.

In its sample, this clone was seen a few times. The V and J genes are TRBV6-5 and TRBJ1-1; a weak D match, TRBD1 (5 bases). The CDR3 consists of 13 residues. Germline values: CDR1 MNHEY, CDR2 SVGAGI. V dropped 5 bases and J dropped 4 bases, with 11 bases sitting between them. Here the CDR3 reads CASSRQWGTEAFF. The CDR3 DNA sequence: TGTGCCAGCAGTAGACAGTGGGGCACTGAAGCTTTCTTT.

The sample holds a few counts of this clone. CDR3 residues: CASSYSFGETAGGQYF. The CDR3, as DNA: TGTGCCAGCAGTTACTCGTTCGGTGAAACCGCGGGGGGGCAGTACTTC. This chain links TRBV6-5 with TRBJ2-7; 8 nucleotides agree with TRBD2. From germline, CDR1 is MNHEY and CDR2 SVGAGI. The CDR3 covers 16 residues. Losses at the gene ends were 0 bases for V and 9 bases for J; bases not matched to a gene: 13.

The chain links TRBV19 to TRBJ1-1; 11 bases agree with TRBD1. The CDR3 has 12 residues. Losses at the gene ends were 9 bases for V and 7 bases for J; bases not matched to a gene: 4. Germline lookup yields CDR1 LNHDA and CDR2 SQIVND (reference sequence). The DNA for the CDR3 is TGTGCCAGCCGGACAGGGGGCCGTGAAGCTTTCTTT. Amino acid sequence: CASRTGGREAFF.

The rearrangement links TRBV14 to TRBJ2-7; D gene unclear. Trimming removed 4 bases at V and 3 bases at J, with 13 bases between. The CDR3 is 14 amino acids. Germline V CDR1 and CDR2: SGHDN, FVKESK. CDR3 loop: CASSPTFPVYEQYF. The CDR3 nucleotides are TGTGCCAGCAGCCCGACTTTTCCGGTCTACGAGCAGTACTTC.

The chain carries TRBV5-1 and TRBJ2-3; no reliable D call. The length of the CDR3 is 16 residues. The V end lost 6 bases, the J end lost 0 bases, and 17 bases lay between the germline ends. Germline V CDR1 and CDR2: SGHRS, YFSETQ. This chain's CDR3 is CASNLSPGYSTDTQYF. The CDR3 bases are TGCGCCAGCAACCTTAGCCCCGGGTACAGCACAGATACGCAGTATTTT. Full variable domain (remainder filled in from reference TRBV5-1 and TRBJ2-3): KAGVTQTPRYLIKTRGQQVTLSCSPISGHRSVSWYQQTPGQGLQFLFEYFSETQRNKGNFPGRFSGRQFSNSRSEMNVSTLELGDSALYLCASNLSPGYSTDTQYFGPGTRLTVL.